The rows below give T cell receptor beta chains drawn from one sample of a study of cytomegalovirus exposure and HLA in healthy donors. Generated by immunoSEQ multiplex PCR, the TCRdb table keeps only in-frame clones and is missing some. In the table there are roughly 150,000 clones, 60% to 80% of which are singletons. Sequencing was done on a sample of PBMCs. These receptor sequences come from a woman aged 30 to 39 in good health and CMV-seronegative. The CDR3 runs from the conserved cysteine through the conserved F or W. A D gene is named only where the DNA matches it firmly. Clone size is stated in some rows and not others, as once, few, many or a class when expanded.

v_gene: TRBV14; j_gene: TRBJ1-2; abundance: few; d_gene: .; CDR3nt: TGTGCCAGCAGCCAGGCCAGAAACTATGGCTACACCTTC; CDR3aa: CASSQARNYGYTF
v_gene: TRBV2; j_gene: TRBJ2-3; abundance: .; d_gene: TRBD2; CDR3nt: TGTGCCAGCAGTGCCAGGTCGGCGGGGGGGACCTCAGATACGCAGTATTTT; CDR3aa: CASSARSAGGTSDTQYF
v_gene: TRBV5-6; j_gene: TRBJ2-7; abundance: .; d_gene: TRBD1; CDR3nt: TGTGCCAGCAGCTTCCGACAGGGGTCTTACGAGCAGTACTTC; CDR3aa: CASSFRQGSYEQYF
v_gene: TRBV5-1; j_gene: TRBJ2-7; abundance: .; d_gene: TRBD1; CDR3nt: TGCGCCAGCAGCGCTTTGGGACAGGGGGGCGAGCAGTACTTC; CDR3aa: CASSALGQGGEQYF
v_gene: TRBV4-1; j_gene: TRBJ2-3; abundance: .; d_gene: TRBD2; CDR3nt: TGCGCCAGCAGCCGCAAACTAGCGGGGTTCACAGATACGCAGTATTTT; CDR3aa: CASSRKLAGFTDTQYF
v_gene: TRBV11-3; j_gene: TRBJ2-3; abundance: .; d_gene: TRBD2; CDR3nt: TGTGCCAGCAGCACCACCTGGGAGCGGGGGTCCTCCCCAGATACGCAGTATTTT; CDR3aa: CASSTTWERGSSPDTQYF
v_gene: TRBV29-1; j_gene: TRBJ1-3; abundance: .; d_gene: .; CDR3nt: TGCAGCGTCAGGGACATCGGTGGAAACACCATATATTTT; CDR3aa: CSVRDIGGNTIYF
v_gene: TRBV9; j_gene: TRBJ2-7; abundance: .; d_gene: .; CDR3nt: TGTGCCAGCAGCGTAACTAGCAGCCCCTACGAGCAGTACTTC; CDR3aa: CASSVTSSPYEQYF
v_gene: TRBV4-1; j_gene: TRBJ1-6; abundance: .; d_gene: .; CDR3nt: TGCGCCAGCAGCGAACTACAGGATCCATATTCACCCCTCCACTTT; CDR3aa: CASSELQDPYSPLHF
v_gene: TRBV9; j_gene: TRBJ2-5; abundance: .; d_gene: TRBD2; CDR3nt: TGTGCCAGCAGCGTAGGAAGCGGGGGGGCAGAGACCCAGTACTTC; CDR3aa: CASSVGSGGAETQYF
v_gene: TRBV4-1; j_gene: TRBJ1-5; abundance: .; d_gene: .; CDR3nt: TGCGCCAGCAGCCAAGAGGGTGGGGCAGCTAGCAATCAGCCCCAGCATTTT; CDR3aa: CASSQEGGAASNQPQHF
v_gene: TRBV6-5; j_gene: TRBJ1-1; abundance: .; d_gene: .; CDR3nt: TGTGCCAGCAGTAAGCCTTACGACCGGGGGACTGAAGCTTTCTTT; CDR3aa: CASSKPYDRGTEAFF
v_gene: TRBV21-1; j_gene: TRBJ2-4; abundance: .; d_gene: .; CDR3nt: TGTGCCAGCAGCAAAAGCCGCGGACAGGGGGGGTTTCTAGCCAAAAACATTCAGTACTTC; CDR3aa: CASSKSRGQGGFLAKNIQYF
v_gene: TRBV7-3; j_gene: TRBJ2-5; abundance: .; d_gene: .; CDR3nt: TGTGCCAGCAGCTTATCTACAGGGAAAGAGACCCAGTACTTC; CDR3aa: CASSLSTGKETQYF
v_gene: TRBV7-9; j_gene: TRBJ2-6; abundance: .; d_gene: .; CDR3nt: TGTGCCAGCAGCTTAGCGGCTCAGTGGAGCTCTGGGGCCAACGTCCTGACTTTC; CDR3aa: CASSLAAQWSSGANVLTF
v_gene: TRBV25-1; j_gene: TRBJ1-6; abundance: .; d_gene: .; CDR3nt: TGTGCCAGCATAGGACAGAGATCACCCCTCCACTTT; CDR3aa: CASIGQRSPLHF
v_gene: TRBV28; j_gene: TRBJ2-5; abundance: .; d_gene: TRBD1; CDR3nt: TGTGCCAGCACCTCCGGGACAGAAGAGACCCAGTACTTC; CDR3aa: CASTSGTEETQYF
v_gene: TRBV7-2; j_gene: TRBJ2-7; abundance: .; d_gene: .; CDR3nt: TGTGCCAGCAGCTACACAGGGAAAGCCTACGAGCAGTACTTC; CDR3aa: CASSYTGKAYEQYF
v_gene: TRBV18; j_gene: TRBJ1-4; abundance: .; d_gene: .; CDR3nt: TGTGCCAGCTCACCAAAAGGGCGGGATGAAAAACTGTTTTTT; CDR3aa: CASSPKGRDEKLFF
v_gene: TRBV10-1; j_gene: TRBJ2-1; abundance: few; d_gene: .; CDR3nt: TGCGCCAGCAGTGAGTCTGGCGGGGCCAGCTCCTACAATGAGCAGTTCTTC; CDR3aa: CASSESGGASSYNEQFF
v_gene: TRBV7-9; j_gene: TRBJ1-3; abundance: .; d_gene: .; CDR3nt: TGTGCCAGCAGCCCGCACGGGACATCCTCGGGAGGAAACACCATATATTTT; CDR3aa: CASSPHGTSSGGNTIYF
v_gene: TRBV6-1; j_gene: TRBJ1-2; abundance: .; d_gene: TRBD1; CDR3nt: TGTGCCAGCAGTGCCGCTACAGGGGGCTATGGCTACACCTTC; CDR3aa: CASSAATGGYGYTF
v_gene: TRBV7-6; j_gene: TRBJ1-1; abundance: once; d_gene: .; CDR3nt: TGTGCCAGCAGCTTAGGAGGTATGAACACTGAAGCTTTCTTT; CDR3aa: CASSLGGMNTEAFF
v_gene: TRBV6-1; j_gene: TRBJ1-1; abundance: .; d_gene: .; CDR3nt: TGTGCCAGCAGCCGCGACAGCCCAAGGGCAGCTTTCTTT; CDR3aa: CASSRDSPRAAFF
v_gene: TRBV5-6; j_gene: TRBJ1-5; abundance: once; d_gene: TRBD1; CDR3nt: TGTGCCAGCAGCTTGGGGGACAGCCTAGATCAGCCCCAGCATTTT; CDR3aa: CASSLGDSLDQPQHF
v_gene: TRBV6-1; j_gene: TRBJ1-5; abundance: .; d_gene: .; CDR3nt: TGTGCCAGCAGTGAATCAGTCTGGGGAGGGAGCAATCAGCCCCAGCATTTT; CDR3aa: CASSESVWGGSNQPQHF
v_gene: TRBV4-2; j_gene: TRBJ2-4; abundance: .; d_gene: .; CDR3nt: TGTGCCAGCAGCCAAGTGAACAGTTTAGCCAAAAACATTCAGTACTTC; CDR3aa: CASSQVNSLAKNIQYF
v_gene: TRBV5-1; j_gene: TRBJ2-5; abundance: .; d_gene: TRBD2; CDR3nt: TGCGCCAGCAGCTTGGTGGCTAGCGGGGGGGCTCAACAGACCCAGTACTTC; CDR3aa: CASSLVASGGAQQTQYF
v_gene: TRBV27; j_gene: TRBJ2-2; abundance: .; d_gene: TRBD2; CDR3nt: TGTGCCAGCAGTTTTAGCGGGGGGGCTATAGGGGAGCTGTTTTTT; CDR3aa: CASSFSGGAIGELFF
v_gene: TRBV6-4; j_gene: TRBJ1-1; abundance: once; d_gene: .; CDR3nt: TGTGCCATCGATTCGGGGAACACTGAAGCTTTCTTT; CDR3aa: CAIDSGNTEAFF
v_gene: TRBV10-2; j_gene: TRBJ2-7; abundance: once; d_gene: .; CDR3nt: TGCGCCAGCAGTGAGTCTGGGCTAGCCCCCTACGAGCAGTACTTC; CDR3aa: CASSESGLAPYEQYF
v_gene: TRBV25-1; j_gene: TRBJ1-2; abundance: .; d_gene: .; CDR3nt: TGTGCCAGCAGTGCCCTTCCGTCCGGGAGCTACACCTTC; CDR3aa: CASSALPSGSYTF
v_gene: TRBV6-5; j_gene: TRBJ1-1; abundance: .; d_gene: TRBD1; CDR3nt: TGTGCCAGCAGTTATTCACAGGGGGCGAAAACTGAAGCTTTCTTT; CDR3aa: CASSYSQGAKTEAFF
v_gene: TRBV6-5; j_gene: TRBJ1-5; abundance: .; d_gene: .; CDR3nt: TGTGCCAGCAGTTACTCGTGGACAAATCATCAGCCCCAGCATTTT; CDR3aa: CASSYSWTNHQPQHF
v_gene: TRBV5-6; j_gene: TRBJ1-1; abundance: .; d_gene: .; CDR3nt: TGTGCCAGCAGCCCCGCCTTGGGGGGGAACACTGAAGCTTTCTTT; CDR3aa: CASSPALGGNTEAFF
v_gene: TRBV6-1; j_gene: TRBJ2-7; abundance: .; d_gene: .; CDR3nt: TGTGCCAGCAGTGTGGGGGGTATCGCCTACGAGCAGTACTTC; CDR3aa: CASSVGGIAYEQYF
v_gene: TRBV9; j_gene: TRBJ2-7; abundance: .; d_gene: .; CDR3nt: TGTGCCAGCAGCGTTGACCAGGGCTACGAGCAGTACTTC; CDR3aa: CASSVDQGYEQYF
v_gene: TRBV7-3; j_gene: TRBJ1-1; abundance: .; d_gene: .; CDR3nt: TGTGCCAGCAGCCAAGCACAGGGCGCAATAAAGGAAGCTTTCTTT; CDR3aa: CASSQAQGAIKEAFF
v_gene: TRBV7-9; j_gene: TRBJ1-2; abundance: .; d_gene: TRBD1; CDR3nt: TGTGCCAGCAGCTCGGCCGGGACAGGGGGGTATGGCTACACCTTC; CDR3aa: CASSSAGTGGYGYTF